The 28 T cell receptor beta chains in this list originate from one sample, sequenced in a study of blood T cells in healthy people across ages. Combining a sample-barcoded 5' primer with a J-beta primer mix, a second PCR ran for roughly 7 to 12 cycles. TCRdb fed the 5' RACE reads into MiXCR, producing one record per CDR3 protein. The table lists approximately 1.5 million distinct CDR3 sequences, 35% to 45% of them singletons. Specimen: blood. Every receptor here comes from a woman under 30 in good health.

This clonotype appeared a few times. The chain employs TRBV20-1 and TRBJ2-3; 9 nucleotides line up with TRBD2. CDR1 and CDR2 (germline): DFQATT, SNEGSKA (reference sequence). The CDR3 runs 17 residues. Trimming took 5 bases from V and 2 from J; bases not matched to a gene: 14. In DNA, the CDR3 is TGCAGTGCTGGAACCTCTGGGCTAGCGGGGTCCACAGATACGCAGTATTTT. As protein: CSAGTSGLAGSTDTQYF.

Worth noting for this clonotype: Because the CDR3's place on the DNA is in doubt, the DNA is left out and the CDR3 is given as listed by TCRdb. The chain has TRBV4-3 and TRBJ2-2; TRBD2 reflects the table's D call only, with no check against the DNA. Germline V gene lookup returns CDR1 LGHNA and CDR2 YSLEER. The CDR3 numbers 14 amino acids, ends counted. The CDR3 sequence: CASSLGLRAGELFF.

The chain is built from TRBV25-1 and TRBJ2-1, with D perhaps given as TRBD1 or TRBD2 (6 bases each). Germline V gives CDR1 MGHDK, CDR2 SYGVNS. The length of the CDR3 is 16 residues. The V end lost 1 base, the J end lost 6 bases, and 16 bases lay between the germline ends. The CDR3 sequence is CASSEFGGRSLNEQFF. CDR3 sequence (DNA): TGTGCCAGCAGTGAATTTGGGGGGCGCAGCCTCAATGAGCAGTTCTTC.

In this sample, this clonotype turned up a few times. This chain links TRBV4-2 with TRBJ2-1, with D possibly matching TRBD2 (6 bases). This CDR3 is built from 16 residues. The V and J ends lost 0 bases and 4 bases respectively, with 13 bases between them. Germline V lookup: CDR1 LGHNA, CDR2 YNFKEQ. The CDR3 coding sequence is TGTGCCAGCAGCCAAGATTCAGGTAGCGGTTACAATGAGCAGTTCTTC. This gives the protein CASSQDSGSGYNEQFF.

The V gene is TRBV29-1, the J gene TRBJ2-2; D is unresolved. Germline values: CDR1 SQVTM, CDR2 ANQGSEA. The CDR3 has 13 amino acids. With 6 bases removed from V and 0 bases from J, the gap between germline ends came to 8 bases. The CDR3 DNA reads TGCAGCGTCTCGCGTGCGAACACCGGGGAGCTGTTTTTT. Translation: CSVSRANTGELFF.

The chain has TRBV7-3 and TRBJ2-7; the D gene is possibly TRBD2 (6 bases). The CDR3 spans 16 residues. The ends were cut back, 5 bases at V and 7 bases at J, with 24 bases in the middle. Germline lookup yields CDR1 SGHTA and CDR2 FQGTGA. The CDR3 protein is CASSPPRRGTGNEQYF. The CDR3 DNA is TGTGCCAGCAGCCCCCCCCGACGGGGGACGGGCAATGAGCAGTACTTC.

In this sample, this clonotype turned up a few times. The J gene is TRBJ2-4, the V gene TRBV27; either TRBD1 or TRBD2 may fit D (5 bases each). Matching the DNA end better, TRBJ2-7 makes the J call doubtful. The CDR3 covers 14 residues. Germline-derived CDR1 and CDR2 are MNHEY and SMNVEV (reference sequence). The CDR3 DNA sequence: TGTGCCAGCGGGGCGGGCCTTACTACTTACGAGCAGTACTTC. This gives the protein CASGAGLTTYEQYF.

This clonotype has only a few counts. DNA for the CDR3: TGTGCCAGCGCATCGGTGGGGGGGAGCTCCTACAATGAGCAGTTCTTC. Its translation: CASASVGGSSYNEQFF. The V and J genes are TRBV12-3 or TRBV12-4 and TRBJ2-1, with TRBD2 matching 7 bases. J was trimmed by 0 bases and V by 8 bases; bases with no gene match: 10. The CDR3 is 16 residues long.

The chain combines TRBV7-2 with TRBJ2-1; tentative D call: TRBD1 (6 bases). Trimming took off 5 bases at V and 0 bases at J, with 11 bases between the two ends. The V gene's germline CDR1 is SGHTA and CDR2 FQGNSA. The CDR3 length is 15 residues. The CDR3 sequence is CASSADRYSYNEQFF. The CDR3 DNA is TGTGCCAGCAGCGCGGACAGATACTCCTACAATGAGCAGTTCTTC.

The CDR3 is CASSDGTGVTEAFF. The CDR3 DNA is TGTGCCAGCAGTGACGGGACAGGGGTCACTGAAGCTTTCTTT. The rearrangement joins TRBV6-4 to TRBJ1-1; 10 positions match TRBD1. Looked up from germline, CDR1 is MRHNA and CDR2 is SNTAGT. This CDR3 comprises 14 residues. V trimming: 2 bases; J trimming: 4 bases; junction bases outside the gene matches: 1.

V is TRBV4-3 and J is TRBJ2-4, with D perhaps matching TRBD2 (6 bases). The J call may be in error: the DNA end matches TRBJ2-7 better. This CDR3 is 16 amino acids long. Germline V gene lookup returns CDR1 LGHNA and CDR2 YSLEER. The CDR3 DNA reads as TGCGCCAGCAGCCAAGGGTTCCTCGCGGGGAGCTACGAGCAGTACTTC. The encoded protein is CASSQGFLAGSYEQYF.

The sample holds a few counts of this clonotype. Here the CDR3 DNA reads TGTGCCATCAGCTCCACTCTCTATGGCTACACCTTC. Amino acid sequence: CAISSTLYGYTF. The V gene is TRBV10-3, the J gene TRBJ1-2; D gene unclear. CDR1 is ENHRY, CDR2 SYGVKD, per germline. V gave up 6 bases and J gave up 4 bases, with 9 bases separating them. The CDR3 runs 12 residues.

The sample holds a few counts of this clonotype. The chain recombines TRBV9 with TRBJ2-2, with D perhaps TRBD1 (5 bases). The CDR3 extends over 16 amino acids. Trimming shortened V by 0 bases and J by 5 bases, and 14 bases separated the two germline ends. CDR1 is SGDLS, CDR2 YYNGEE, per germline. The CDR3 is CASSVDTGGKTGELFF. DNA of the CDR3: TGTGCCAGCAGCGTAGACACAGGCGGTAAGACCGGGGAGCTGTTTTTT.

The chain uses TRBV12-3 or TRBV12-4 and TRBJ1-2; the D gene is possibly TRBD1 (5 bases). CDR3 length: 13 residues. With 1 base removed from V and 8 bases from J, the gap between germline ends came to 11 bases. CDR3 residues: CASSLGGGWGYTF. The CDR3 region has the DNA TGTGCCAGCAGTTTAGGGGGCGGATGGGGCTACACCTTC.

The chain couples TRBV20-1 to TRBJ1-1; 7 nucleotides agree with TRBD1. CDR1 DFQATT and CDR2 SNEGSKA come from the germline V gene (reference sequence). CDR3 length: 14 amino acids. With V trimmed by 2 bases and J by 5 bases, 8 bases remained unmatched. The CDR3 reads CSARRKGARTEAFF. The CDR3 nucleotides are TGCAGTGCTAGACGCAAGGGGGCAAGGACTGAAGCTTTCTTT.

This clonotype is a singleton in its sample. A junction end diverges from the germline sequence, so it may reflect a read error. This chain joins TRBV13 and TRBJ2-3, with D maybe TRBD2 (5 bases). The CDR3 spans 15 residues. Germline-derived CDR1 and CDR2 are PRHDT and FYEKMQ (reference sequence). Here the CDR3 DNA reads TGTGCCAGCAGCTTAGTCGGGATTAGCACAGATACGCGGTATTTT. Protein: CASSLVGISTDTRYF. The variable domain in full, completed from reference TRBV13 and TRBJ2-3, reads AAGVIQSPRHLIKEKRETATLKCYPIPRHDTVYWYQQGPGQDPQFLISFYEKMQSDKGSIPDRFSAQQFSDYHSELNMSSLELGDSALYFCASSLVGISTDTRYFGPGTRLTVL.

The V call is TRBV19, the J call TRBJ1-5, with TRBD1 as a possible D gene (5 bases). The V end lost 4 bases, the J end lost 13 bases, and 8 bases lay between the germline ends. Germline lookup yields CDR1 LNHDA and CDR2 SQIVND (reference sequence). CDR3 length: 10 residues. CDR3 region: CASSRGEQHF. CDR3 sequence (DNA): TGTGCCAGTAGTAGGGGGGAACAGCATTTT.

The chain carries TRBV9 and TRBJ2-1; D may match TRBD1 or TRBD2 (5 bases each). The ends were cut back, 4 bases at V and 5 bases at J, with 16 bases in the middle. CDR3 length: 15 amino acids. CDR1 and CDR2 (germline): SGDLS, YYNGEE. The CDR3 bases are TGTGCCAGCAGCTCCTCCGGGACGGGGCACAATGAGCAGTTCTTC. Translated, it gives CASSSSGTGHNEQFF.

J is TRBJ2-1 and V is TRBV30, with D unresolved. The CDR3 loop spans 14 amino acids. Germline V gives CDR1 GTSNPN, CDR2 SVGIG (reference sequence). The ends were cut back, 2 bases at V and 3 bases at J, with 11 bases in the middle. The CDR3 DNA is TGTGCCTGGAGTTCCGCAAGGCACTACAATGAGCAGTTCTTC. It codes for CAWSSARHYNEQFF.

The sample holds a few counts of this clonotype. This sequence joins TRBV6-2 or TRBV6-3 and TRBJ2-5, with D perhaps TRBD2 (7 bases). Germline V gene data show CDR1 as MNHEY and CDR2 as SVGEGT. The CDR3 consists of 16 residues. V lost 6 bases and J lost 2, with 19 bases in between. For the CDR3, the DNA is TGTGCCAGCAGGGGTTTTGTGGGGAGGGGGCAAGAGACCCAGTACTTC. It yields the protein CASRGFVGRGQETQYF.

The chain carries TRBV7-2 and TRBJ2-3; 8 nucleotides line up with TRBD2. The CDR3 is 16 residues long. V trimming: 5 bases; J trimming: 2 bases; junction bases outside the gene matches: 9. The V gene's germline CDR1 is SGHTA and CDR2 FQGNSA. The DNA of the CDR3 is TGTGCCAGCAGCGAATCGGGGGGGGCCTTCACAGATACGCAGTATTTT. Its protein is CASSESGGAFTDTQYF.

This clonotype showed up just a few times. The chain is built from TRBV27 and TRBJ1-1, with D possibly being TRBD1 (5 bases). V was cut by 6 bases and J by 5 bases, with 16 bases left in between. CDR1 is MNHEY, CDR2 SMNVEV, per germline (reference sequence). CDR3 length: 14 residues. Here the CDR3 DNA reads TGTGCCAGCAGAGAAACCAGGGTTAGGACTGAAGCTTTCTTT. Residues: CASRETRVRTEAFF.

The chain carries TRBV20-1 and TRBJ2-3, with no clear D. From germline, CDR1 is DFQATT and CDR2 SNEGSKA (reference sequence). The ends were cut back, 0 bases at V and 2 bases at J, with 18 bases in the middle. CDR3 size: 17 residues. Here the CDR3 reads CSARDDDWTGFTDTQYF. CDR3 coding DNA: TGCAGTGCTAGAGACGATGATTGGACCGGGTTCACAGATACGCAGTATTTT.

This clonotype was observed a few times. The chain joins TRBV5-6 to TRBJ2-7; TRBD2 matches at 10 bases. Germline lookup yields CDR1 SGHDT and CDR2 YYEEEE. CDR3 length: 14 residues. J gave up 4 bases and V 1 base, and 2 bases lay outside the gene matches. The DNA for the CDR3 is TGTGCCAGCAGCTTGACTAGCGGGGTTTACGAGCAGTACTTC. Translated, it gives CASSLTSGVYEQYF.

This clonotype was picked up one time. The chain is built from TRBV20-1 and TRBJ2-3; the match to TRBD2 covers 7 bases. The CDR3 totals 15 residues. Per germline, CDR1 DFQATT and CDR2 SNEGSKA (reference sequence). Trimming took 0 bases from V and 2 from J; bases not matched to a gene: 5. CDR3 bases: TGCAGTGCTAGAGACCCAGCGGGGATCACAGATACGCAGTATTTT. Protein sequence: CSARDPAGITDTQYF.

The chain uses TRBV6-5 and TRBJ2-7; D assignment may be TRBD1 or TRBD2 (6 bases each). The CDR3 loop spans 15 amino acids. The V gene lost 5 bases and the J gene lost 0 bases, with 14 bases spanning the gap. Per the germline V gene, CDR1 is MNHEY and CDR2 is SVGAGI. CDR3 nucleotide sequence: TGTGCCAGCAGTCACGGAGGGGGGTTCTCCTACGAGCAGTACTTC. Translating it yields CASSHGGGFSYEQYF.

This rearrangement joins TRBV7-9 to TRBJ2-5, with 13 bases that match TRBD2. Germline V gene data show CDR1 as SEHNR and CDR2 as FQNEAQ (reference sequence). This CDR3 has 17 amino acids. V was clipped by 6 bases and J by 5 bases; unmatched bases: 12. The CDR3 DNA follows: TGTGCCAGCAGAGCCCCTGATGGGACTAGCGGGACCGAGACCCAGTACTTC. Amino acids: CASRAPDGTSGTETQYF.

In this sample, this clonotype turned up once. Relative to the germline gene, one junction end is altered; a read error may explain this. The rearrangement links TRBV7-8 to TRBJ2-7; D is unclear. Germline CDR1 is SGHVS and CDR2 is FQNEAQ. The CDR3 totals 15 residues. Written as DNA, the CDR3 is TGTGCCAGCAGCTTAGATTTGGGTTTTGCCTACAAGCAGTACTTC. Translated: CASSLDLGFAYKQYF.